This T cell receptor (beta chain) was recovered during a study of shared clonotypes between healthy human individuals (dated by TCRdb to the early 2020s). About the study as a whole: The cohort included three men and a couple of women between 18 and 49 years of age. For each donor, CD4 naive and CD4 memory were each given three plates, CD8 naive was given two plates, and CD8 memory was given one plate. Blood TCR repertoires of 5 or 6 healthy adults were deeply sequenced to estimate repertoire size and the extent of clonotype sharing between individuals. To increase sequencing depth and limit assay-specific biases, TCR repertoire library preparation and sequencing were carried out by different laboratories using diverse techniques. Between about 0.94 and 10 billion PBMCs per donor were obtained by leukapheresis.

Overall study outcomes, separate from this receptor: Even with the large sequencing depth, rarefaction of the sorted-subset datasets indicated that sequencing was incomplete. Estimated clonotype richness was generally larger for naive than for memory subsets. Because the study included a small number of donors, the genetic and exposure-history diversity represented was limited. Only blood was sampled, and tissue TCR repertoires likely differ from those in blood. Across a few donors, about 5% of naive CD4, roughly 3.3% of naive CD8, under 2.5% of memory CD4, and approximately 0.4% of memory CD8 clonotypes were shared. Based on pairwise subsampling, the degree of clonotype sharing among donors was expected to be affected by sequencing depth. Compared with non-shared clonotypes, the clonotypes found in all four sorted-subset donors had higher generation probabilities.

Donors were healthy HIV-negative adults with no recently reported acute infections or vaccinations. Every donor was a Caucasian adult residing in Nashville, Tennessee, USA. CD4+ T cells were enriched by magnetic negative selection; naive cells were then positively selected on CD45RA, and the negative fraction formed the memory subset. Blood was obtained by leukapheresis, after which PBMCs were separated by Ficoll-Histopaque density gradient centrifugation and cryopreserved in liquid nitrogen vapor phase. Analytical flow cytometry was used to check the purity and quantity of every magnetically sorted T cell population. Genomic DNA was isolated from each sorted fraction and quantified by UV absorbance on a Nanodrop 2000c. V sheds 4 bases and J sheds 0 bases, leaving 10 bases between their ends. The germline V gene specifies MNHNS as CDR1 and SASEGT as CDR2. Inclusive of the bounding cysteine and phenylalanine, the CDR3 is 15 residues long. Just CDR3 DNA is preserved here, 45 bases in frame from base 1.

Using the deep immunoSEQ assay, TCR CDR3 regions were amplified from genomic DNA by multiplex PCR. Extracted genomic DNA from each cell subset was distributed evenly across all wells of several immunoSEQ 96-well plates, and each plate was treated as a replicate. Each replicate PCR for sorted subsets received around 0.2 ug genomic DNA, equal to about 30,000 T cell genomes. The purified libraries were quantified using a Qubit 3.0 fluorometer, sized with a Bioanalyzer 2100, and then quantified again using the KAPA Library Quantification kit. Every immunoSEQ 96-well plate was sequenced on a separate single-read 150-cycle Illumina NextSeq 550 flow cell. The published analysis was carried out like this. Because the immunoSEQ output held only junctional sequences and lacked quality scores, the filtering could not match the filtering applied to full-length reads. Sequences were annotated with PyIR, a Python wrapper for IgBLAST v1.9, and V/J genes and CDR3 were assigned using IMGT germline references. Reads were filtered out if the reads had weak V/J assignments (E-value above 1e-6), no CDR3, stop codons, out-of-frame junctions, or ambiguous translated residues. A V3J clonotype was defined by an identical inferred V gene, J gene, and CDR3 amino acid sequence. The percentage overlap between two repertoires was calculated by dividing the number of shared unique clonotypes by the size of the smaller repertoire. Three approaches were used to assess repertoire richness: RTK rarefaction, the Chao1 estimator, and Recon v2.1 estimates of unobserved clonotypes. Generation probabilities were computed with OLGA for all TCRbeta clonotypes obtained by the gDNA method from four donors. Here the immuneACCESS table is served through TCRdb, limited to in-frame sequences with V and J called. Missing clones are a known gap in these copies; in checked studies unresolved V genes cover under half, and the rest lacks a known reason. V and J calls and clone size follow that table, whereas D and trimming were derived from the DNA. Here the sample has 190,000 or so clones; approximately 61% occur a single time. The top ten clones comprise 10% of the sample.

This clone was recorded a few times. Its antigen remains undetermined. No quality values exist for individual bases; no much larger clone is one base distant. The sequence was obtained from a man aged 25-40 years in good health. The sample comprised memory CD4+ T cells sorted from blood. Explained via the paper, the cell subset or site label denotes: CD45RA-negative fraction. The V and J segments used are TRBV6-1 and TRBJ1-5; no D gene call is confident. CDR3 reads: CASSAEGYSNQPQHF. At the DNA level, the sequence is TGTGCCAGCAGTGCGGAGGGTTATAGCAATCAGCCCCAGCATTTT.